These 14 T cell receptor beta chains share one sample of origin, sequenced in a study of blood T cell repertoires in COVID-19. Assay used: immunoSEQ multiplex PCR; TCRdb lists only in-frame clones, some missing. This table has 100,000 or so clones, 84% appearing once. Sequencing was performed on peripheral blood. The receptors shown here come from a man between 65 and 85 years old with active or convalescent COVID-19.

CDR3 sequence: CASSFTAGNNEQFF. DNA of the CDR3: TGCGCCAGCAGCTTTACAGCGGGGAACAATGAGCAGTTCTTC. The gene calls are TRBV5-1 and TRBJ2-1; 7 positions match TRBD2. The V segment lost 2 bases and the J segment 5 bases; nucleotides outside the gene matches: 4. This CDR3 spans 14 amino acids. Germline CDR1 is SGHRS and CDR2 is YFSETQ.

V is TRBV11-2 and J is TRBJ2-5, with TRBD2 identical over 8 bases. With 1 base clipped from V and 1 base from J, the junction kept 5 bases outside the gene matches. The CDR3 has 16 amino acids. CDR1 is SGHAT and CDR2 is FQNNGV in the germline V gene. The CDR3 here is CASSLGPAGAQETQYF. The CDR3, as DNA: TGTGCCAGCAGCTTAGGCCCAGCGGGGGCCCAAGAGACCCAGTACTTC.

The rearrangement links TRBV28 to TRBJ1-2; perhaps TRBD1 as D (6 bases). CDR3 size: 16 residues. V was cut by 5 bases and J by 0 bases, with 16 bases left in between. CDR1 and CDR2 (germline): MDHEN, SYDVKM. Written as DNA, the CDR3 is TGTGCCAGCAGTAAAACGGACAGACTACCTAACTATGGCTACACCTTC. This translates into CASSKTDRLPNYGYTF.

Concerning this clone itself: The sample carries other DNA sequences with the same CDR3. This chain joins TRBV6-5 and TRBJ2-7, with 7 positions matching TRBD1. The CDR3 runs to 16 residues. Germline CDR1 is MNHEY and CDR2 is SVGAGI. J gave up 0 bases and V 2 bases, and 7 bases lay outside the gene matches. The CDR3: CASSYGISGGSYEQYF. In DNA form, the CDR3 reads TGTGCCAGCAGTTACGGAATCTCAGGGGGCTCCTACGAGCAGTACTTC.

This clone was recorded a few times. The J gene is TRBJ1-4, the V gene TRBV12-3 or TRBV12-4; D not certain. With 2 bases removed from V and 8 bases from J, the gap between germline ends came to 6 bases. CDR3 length equals 12 residues. This chain's CDR3 is CASSLMREKLFF. Here the CDR3 DNA reads TGTGCCAGCAGTTTAATGAGAGAAAAACTGTTTTTT.

The CDR3 region has the DNA TGTGCCAGCAGTGGGGGGACTAGCGCACAAGAGACCCAGTACTTC. Translated, it gives CASSGGTSAQETQYF. The genes are TRBV2 and TRBJ2-5; TRBD2 agrees at 10 bases. V lost 4 bases, J lost 2 bases, and 4 bases stayed unmatched. Germline assignment: CDR1 SNHLY and CDR2 FYNNEI. The CDR3 length is 15 residues.

The rearrangement joins TRBV6-6 to TRBJ2-5; 9 bases match TRBD1. In germline, CDR1 is MNHNY, CDR2 SVGAGI (reference sequence). The ends lost 5 bases at V and 4 bases at J; junction bases unmatched: 8. CDR3 length: 15 amino acids. CDR3 nucleotides: TGTGCCAGCAGTACCCGGGACAGGGTTCGAGAGACCCAGTACTTC. As protein: CASSTRDRVRETQYF.

This chain joins TRBV7-2 and TRBJ2-3; TRBD2 matches at 9 bases. The CDR3 runs to 15 residues. Looked up from germline, CDR1 is SGHTA and CDR2 is FQGNSA. V was clipped by 3 bases and J by 2 bases; unmatched bases: 3. The CDR3 sequence is CASSFSGGFTDTQYF. CDR3 bases: TGTGCCAGCAGCTTCAGCGGGGGGTTCACAGATACGCAGTATTTT.

The J gene is TRBJ2-3, the V gene TRBV5-4, with D perhaps matching TRBD2 (6 bases). Germline V gene sequence: CDR1 SGHNT, CDR2 YYREEE (reference sequence). This CDR3 has 17 amino acids. V was pared by 4 bases and J by 1 base, with 19 bases between. Here the CDR3 reads CASSLGLLRGGTDTQYF. In DNA form, the CDR3 reads TGTGCCAGCAGCCTGGGACTCCTACGGGGAGGCACAGATACGCAGTATTTT. Supplemented by reference TRBV5-4 and TRBJ2-3, the full variable domain reads ETGVTQSPTHLIKTRGQQVTLRCSSQSGHNTVSWYQQALGQGPQFIFQYYREEENGRGNFPPRFSGLQFPNYSSELNVNALELDDSALYLCASSLGLLRGGTDTQYFGPGTRLTVL.

This rearrangement joins TRBV29-1 to TRBJ1-4; 10 nucleotides agree with TRBD1. Germline-derived CDR1 and CDR2 are SQVTM and ANQGSEA. The CDR3 spans 13 residues. With 6 bases clipped from V and 7 bases from J, the junction kept 5 bases outside the gene matches. The CDR3 DNA follows: TGCAGCGTCCCCGGGACAGGGGCTGAAAAACTGTTTTTT. It is translated as CSVPGTGAEKLFF.

The chain combines TRBV23-1 with TRBJ1-1; D call uncertain. TRBV23-1 is designated an ORF whose function remains uncertain. V was pared by 1 base and J by 4 bases, with 13 bases between. The CDR3 spans 15 residues. CDR3 amino acids: CASSQWAGGSTEAFF. The CDR3 DNA is TGCGCCAGCAGTCAATGGGCAGGAGGGAGCACTGAAGCTTTCTTT.

The chain joins TRBV6-2 or TRBV6-3 to TRBJ1-1; 11 nucleotides align to TRBD1. The CDR3 length is 16 residues. Per the germline V gene, CDR1 is MNHEY and CDR2 is SVGEGT. V dropped 3 bases and J dropped 6; count of bases not matched to a gene: 9. The CDR3 here is CASSYWSLGQGAEAFF. CDR3 DNA sequence: TGTGCCAGCAGTTATTGGTCGCTGGGACAGGGGGCTGAAGCTTTCTTT.

The gene calls are TRBV7-3 and TRBJ2-2; TRBD1 matches 7 bases. The length of the CDR3 is 16 residues. Germline V gives CDR1 SGHTA, CDR2 FQGTGA. V trimming: 5 bases; J trimming: 6 bases; junction bases outside the gene matches: 12. CDR3 sequence (DNA): TGTGCCAGCAGCCTCCAAGGGGGCCCCTTCGCCGGGGAGCTGTTTTTT. Protein sequence: CASSLQGGPFAGELFF.

The chain joins TRBV20-1 to TRBJ2-7; 8 bases are a match to TRBD2. The CDR3 runs 16 residues. Germline CDR1 is DFQATT and CDR2 is SNEGSKA (reference sequence). Trimming removed 3 bases from V and 7 bases from J; junction bases left unmatched: 17. CDR3 sequence reads: CSASRSAGGPTWEQYF. For the CDR3, the DNA is TGCAGTGCTAGTCGCTCGGCGGGGGGCCCCACATGGGAGCAGTACTTC.